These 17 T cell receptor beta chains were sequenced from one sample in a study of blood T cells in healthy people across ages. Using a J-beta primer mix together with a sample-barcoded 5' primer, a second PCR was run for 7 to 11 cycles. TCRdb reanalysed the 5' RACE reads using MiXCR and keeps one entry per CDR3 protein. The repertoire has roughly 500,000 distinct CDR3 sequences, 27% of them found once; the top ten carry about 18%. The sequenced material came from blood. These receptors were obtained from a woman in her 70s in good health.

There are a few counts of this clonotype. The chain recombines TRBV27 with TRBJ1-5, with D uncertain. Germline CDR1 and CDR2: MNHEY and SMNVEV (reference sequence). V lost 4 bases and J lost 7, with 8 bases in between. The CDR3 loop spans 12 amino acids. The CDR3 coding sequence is TGTGCCAGCAGTTCCTCCGGGCAGCCCCAGCATTTT. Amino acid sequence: CASSSSGQPQHF.

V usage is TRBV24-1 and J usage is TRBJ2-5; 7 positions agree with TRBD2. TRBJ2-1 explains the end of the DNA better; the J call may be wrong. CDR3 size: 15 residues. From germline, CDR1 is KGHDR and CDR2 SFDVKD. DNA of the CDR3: TGTGCCACCGGCCAAATCGGGCGGGGGTTTTATGAGCAGTTCTTC. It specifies CATGQIGRGFYEQFF.

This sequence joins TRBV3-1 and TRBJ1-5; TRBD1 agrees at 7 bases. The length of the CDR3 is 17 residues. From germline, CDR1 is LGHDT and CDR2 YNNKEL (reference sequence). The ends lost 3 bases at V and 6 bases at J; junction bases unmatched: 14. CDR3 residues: CASSHGRIDRDGQPQHF. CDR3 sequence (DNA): TGTGCCAGCAGCCATGGGCGTATCGACAGGGATGGTCAGCCCCAGCATTTT.

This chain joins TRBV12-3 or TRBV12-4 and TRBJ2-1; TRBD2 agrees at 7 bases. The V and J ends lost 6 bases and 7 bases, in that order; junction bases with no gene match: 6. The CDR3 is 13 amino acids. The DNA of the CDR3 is TGTGCCAGCAGCATTACTAGCGAGAATGAGCAGTTCTTC. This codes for CASSITSENEQFF.

The CDR3 sequence: CASIPTSGEITDTQYF. For the CDR3, the DNA is TGTGCCAGCATCCCGACTAGCGGGGAGATCACAGATACGCAGTATTTT. The chain employs TRBV21-1 and TRBJ2-3; the DNA was not compared with TRBD2, the D call given in the table. TRBV21-1 is marked as a pseudogene. This CDR3 region has 16 residues.

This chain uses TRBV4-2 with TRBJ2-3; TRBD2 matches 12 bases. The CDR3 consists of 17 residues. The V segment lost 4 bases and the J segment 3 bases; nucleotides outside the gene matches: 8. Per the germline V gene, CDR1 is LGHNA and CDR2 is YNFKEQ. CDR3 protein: CASSPQPSGGATDTQYF. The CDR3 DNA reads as TGTGCCAGCAGCCCCCAACCTAGCGGGGGGGCAACAGATACGCAGTATTTT.

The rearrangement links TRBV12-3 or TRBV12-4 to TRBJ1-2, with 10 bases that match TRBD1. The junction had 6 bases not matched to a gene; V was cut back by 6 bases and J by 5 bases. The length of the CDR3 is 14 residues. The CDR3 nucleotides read TGTGCCAGCAGCCGACAGGGGGCGGGGTATGGCTACACCTTC. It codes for CASSRQGAGYGYTF.

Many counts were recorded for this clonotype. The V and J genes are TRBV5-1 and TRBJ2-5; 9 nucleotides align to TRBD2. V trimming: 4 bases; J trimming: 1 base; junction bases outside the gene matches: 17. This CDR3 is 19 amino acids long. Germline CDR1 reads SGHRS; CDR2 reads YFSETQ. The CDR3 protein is CASSPDSGTSRHTQETQYF. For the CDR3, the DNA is TGCGCCAGCAGCCCGGACTCCGGGACTAGCAGACATACCCAAGAGACCCAGTACTTC.

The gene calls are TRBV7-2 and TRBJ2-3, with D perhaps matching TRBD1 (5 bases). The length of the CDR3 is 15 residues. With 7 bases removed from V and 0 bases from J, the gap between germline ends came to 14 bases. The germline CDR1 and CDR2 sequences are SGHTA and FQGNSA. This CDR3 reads CASTLVGLSTDTQYF. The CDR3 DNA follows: TGTGCCAGCACCCTCGTGGGGCTCAGCACAGATACGCAGTATTTT.

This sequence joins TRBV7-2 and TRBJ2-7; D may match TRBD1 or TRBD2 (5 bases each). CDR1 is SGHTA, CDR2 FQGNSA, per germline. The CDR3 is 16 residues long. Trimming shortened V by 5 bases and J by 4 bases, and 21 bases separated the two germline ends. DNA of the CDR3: TGTGCCAGCAGCCAATCCCCTTCCGGGGCGCGATACGAGCAGTACTTC. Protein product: CASSQSPSGARYEQYF.

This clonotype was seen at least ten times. The CDR3 is CASSERTGRLNTIYF. CDR3 in DNA: TGTGCCAGCAGCGAGAGGACAGGTCGTTTAAACACCATATATTTT. The chain recombines TRBV7-2 with TRBJ1-3, with TRBD1 matching 7 bases. CDR1 SGHTA and CDR2 FQGNSA come from the germline V gene. V lost 5 bases to trimming and J lost 6 bases; unmatched junction nucleotides: 10. CDR3 size: 15 residues.

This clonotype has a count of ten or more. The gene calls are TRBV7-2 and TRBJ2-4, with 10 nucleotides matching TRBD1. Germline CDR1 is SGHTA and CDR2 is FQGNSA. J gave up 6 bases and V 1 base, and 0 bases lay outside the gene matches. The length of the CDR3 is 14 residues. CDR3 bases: TGTGCCAGCAGCTTAGGGACAGGGGGAAACATTCAGTACTTC. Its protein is CASSLGTGGNIQYF.

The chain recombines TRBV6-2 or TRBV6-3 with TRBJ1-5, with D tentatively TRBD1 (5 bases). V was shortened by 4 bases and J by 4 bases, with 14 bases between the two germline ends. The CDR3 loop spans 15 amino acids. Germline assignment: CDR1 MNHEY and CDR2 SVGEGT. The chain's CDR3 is CASSSRGALNQPQHF. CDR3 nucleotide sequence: TGTGCCAGCAGTTCCAGAGGGGCCTTAAATCAGCCCCAGCATTTT.

CDR3 sequence (DNA): TGCAGTGCTAGGAGGGAGGCCCTGAACACTGAAGCTTTCTTT. Translated: CSARREALNTEAFF. This sequence joins TRBV20-1 and TRBJ1-1, with D uncertain. This CDR3 is 14 amino acids long. V shed 3 bases and J shed 0 bases, with 11 bases lying between them. The germline V gene has CDR1 DFQATT and CDR2 SNEGSKA (reference sequence).

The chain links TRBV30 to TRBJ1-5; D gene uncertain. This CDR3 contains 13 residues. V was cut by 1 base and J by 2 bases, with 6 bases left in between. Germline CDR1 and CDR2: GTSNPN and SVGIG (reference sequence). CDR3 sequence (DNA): TGTGCCTGGAGTGCCCGACGCAATCAGCCCCAGCATTTT. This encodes CAWSARRNQPQHF.

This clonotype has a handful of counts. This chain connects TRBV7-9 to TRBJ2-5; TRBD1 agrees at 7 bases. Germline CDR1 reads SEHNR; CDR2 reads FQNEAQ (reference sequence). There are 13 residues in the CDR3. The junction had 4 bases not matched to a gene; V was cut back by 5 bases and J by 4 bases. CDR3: CASSVPGGETQYF. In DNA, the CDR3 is TGTGCCAGCAGCGTACCAGGGGGAGAGACCCAGTACTTC.

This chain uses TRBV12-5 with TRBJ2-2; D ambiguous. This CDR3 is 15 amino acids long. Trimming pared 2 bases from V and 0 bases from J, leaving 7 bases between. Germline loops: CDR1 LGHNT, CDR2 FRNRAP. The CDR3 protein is CASGLRETNTGELFF. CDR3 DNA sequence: TGTGCTAGTGGTTTGAGGGAAACGAACACCGGGGAGCTGTTTTTT.